Included here is one T cell receptor (beta chain) sequence, with context. Its specific antigen is unknown. No much larger clone is present one base from it, and per-base qualities are unavailable. CDR1 and CDR2, looked up from the germline V gene, are SGHDT and YYEEEE. There are 13 amino acids in the CDR3, from cysteine to phenylalanine inclusive. The retained sequence is limited to the CDR3, 39 bases, with the frame set at the first base. Trimming at the junction amounts to 4 bases on V and 8 bases on J, and the germline ends lie 16 bases apart. Inclusion was restricted to participants for whom at least one PBMC sample before ART initiation and at least two post-ART samples were available. Every participant with HIV received treatment in the United States of America. Before DNA extraction, cryopreserved samples of about 0.95-11 million PBMC were thawed and then washed. At the time of the earliest PBMC sample for each participant with HIV, ages ranged from roughly 23 to 60 years. PBMC samples were contributed by each participant from 1-4 timepoints before ART initiation and 2-8 timepoints after ART initiation, with a median of 7 samples. For every participant, serial HIV viral load, CD4+ T-cell count, ART history and demographic data were obtained. Genomic DNA was extracted from unsorted PBMC with a Qiagen kit on a QIAcube, processed in batches of 12 samples.

The immunoSEQ hsTCRB v3.0 assay was used at survey level resolution to sequence the TRB variable region. The target sequencing depth for TRB was about 35,000-50,000 T-cell genomes per sample. TRB libraries were pooled and sequenced on an Illumina MiSeq using a v3 150-cycle kit. On the authors' methods: Repertoire analysis was performed in R inside a reproducible Nextflow workflow that covered QC, data transformation and analysis. LymphoSeq2, an R package for exploring AIRR-Seq data, was used to implement custom analyses. A handful of samples that produced fewer than 5000 total TRB sequences were removed, so approximately 190 HIV repertoires were analyzed. Of the roughly 180 retained HIV repertoires, about 59 were collected before and roughly 130 after ART initiation. Repertoires were downsampled to 5000 TRB nucleotide sequences, with summary statistics averaged over 100 downsampling iterations. TRB sequences were retained for analysis only if CDR3 regions of at least seven amino acids were present. Diversity was assessed using a clonality score derived from Shannon entropy and using the Gini coefficient. In the repertoire networks, any two of the top 5000 CDR3 amino acid sequences were connected whenever the two sequences differed by an edit distance of one. GLIPH2 predicted antigen specificity groups and MHC restriction for TRB CDR3 amino acid sequences. Known CMV, EBV, HIV or tissue antigen associations were flagged by matching CDR3 amino acid sequences against VDJdb and McPAS-TCR. Pre-ART, post-ART and control groups were compared with Wilcoxon signed-rank tests and Holm-Bonferroni correction. Drawn from immuneACCESS, this table holds only the in-frame rearrangements with V and J called that TCRdb kept. Clones are partly lost; checked studies trace under half to an unresolved V gene and leave the rest unexplained. The D gene and trimming were derived from the DNA, and the V and J assignments and clone size from that table. Counted in this sample were over 30,000 clones; around 80% of them appeared once. Clones ranked in the top ten supply around 6.1% of the sample.

The data originate from a study of long-term antiretroviral therapy in people with HIV (dated by TCRdb to between 2021 and 2024). With respect to the entire study: The earliest samples were collected about a decade before the 2015 WHO recommendation for immediate ART, when ART was typically delayed until CD4 counts fell. A retrospective serial study tested whether changes in peripheral blood TRB repertoire composition and diversity were associated with ART initiation and durable HIV suppression. The cohort contributed about 190 cryopreserved PBMC samples from about 31 adults with confirmed HIV infection, collected serially over a mean of approximately six years (range 1-12). Among the 30 or so participants with HIV, about a dozen were female. Test extractions of a monoclonal T-cell line alongside under 35 polyclonal samples showed no cross-contamination during QIAcube processing. Results the study describes overall, beyond this receptor: Limited PBMC availability meant only the TCR beta chain was sequenced, without alpha chain pairing. Inferences about post-ART repertoire changes were limited because no data were available on ART adherence, viral resistance or therapy changes. The repertoire was dominated across all time points by expanded TRB clones identified before ART initiation, although this dominance was seen to fluctuate and to decrease in many PLHIV after ART. Because cell numbers in pre-ART samples were limited, unsorted PBMC were profiled instead of sorted CD4+ and CD8+ T cells. Starting ART was linked to a significant rise in TRB diversity, yet even after long-term ART the diversity remained significantly lower than in transplant donor controls. Compared with controls, HIV repertoires had narrower CDR3 length ranges, and the network structure pointed to an antigen-experienced repertoire that shifted only slightly toward naive after ART. The samples span the years 2004 to 2017, and the ART regimens used may be less effective than current regimens.

This chain is built from TRBV5-6 and TRBJ2-7; the D segment cannot be called with confidence. The material was unsorted PBMCs, obtained 0.6 years after starting antiretroviral therapy. The clonotype originates from a man aged 18 to 30 with HIV. At the DNA level, the sequence is TGTGCCAGCAGCATCGGACGGGCCGTCAAGCAGTACTTC. Its translation is CASSIGRAVKQYF.